This TCR beta chain was recovered during a study of patients with pleural tuberculosis. The CDR3 is 15 amino acids. Trimming removed 5 bases at V and 0 bases at J, with 11 bases between. Germline assignment: CDR1 SGHAT and CDR2 FQNNGV. Each CDR3 protein gets one entry after TCRdb re-called the reads with MiXCR. The sample lists tens of thousands of distinct CDR3 sequences, about 7.3% occurring once. At least ten counts were recorded for this clonotype. The receptor comes from a human donor with pleural tuberculosis. The chain employs TRBV11-2 and TRBJ1-5; a possible D gene is TRBD1 (5 bases). The CDR3 region has the DNA TGTGCCAGCAGCCCCCGGGACGCTAGCAATCAGCCCCAGCATTTT. Protein sequence: CASSPRDASNQPQHF.